The next 5 T cell receptor beta chains were all read from a single sample in a study of cytomegalovirus exposure and HLA in healthy donors. PCR amplification relied on 60 Vbeta primers (plus 13 Jbeta primers). Clones were read by immunoSEQ multiplex PCR, and TCRdb kept only the in-frame ones, dropping some. The profile shows about 150,000 clones, 75% to 90% of them singletons. The sequenced material came from PBMCs. The receptors come from a woman younger than 35 in good health and CMV-seronegative.

This clone was seen a handful of times. The V call is TRBV2, the J call TRBJ1-4; D perhaps matches TRBD1 (6 bases). From germline, CDR1 is SNHLY and CDR2 FYNNEI. Trimming took 6 bases from V and 4 from J, leaving 12 bases between them. The CDR3 is 14 amino acids. Here the CDR3 DNA reads TGTGCCAGCAGGGATGGACAGTTTAATGAAAAACTGTTTTTT. Translation gives CASRDGQFNEKLFF.

This clone was observed a single time. The chain joins TRBV2 to TRBJ2-5, with 8 bases fitting TRBD1. The CDR3 is 13 amino acids. The germline V gene has CDR1 SNHLY and CDR2 FYNNEI. Germline trimming cut 8 bases from V and 5 bases from J; bases unmatched to any gene: 7. CDR3 DNA: TGTGCCAGCGGACAGGGTGGGGGGGAGACCCAGTACTTC. Translation: CASGQGGGETQYF.

The J gene is TRBJ1-2, the V gene TRBV28, with TRBD1 identical over 7 bases. Losses at the gene ends were 7 bases for V and 8 bases for J; bases not matched to a gene: 7. Germline assignment: CDR1 MDHEN and CDR2 SYDVKM. CDR3 length: 12 residues. CDR3 sequence reads: CASTATGQGYTF. CDR3 in DNA: TGTGCCAGCACCGCGACAGGGCAGGGCTACACCTTC.

The chain uses TRBV5-4 and TRBJ2-1; D not resolved. Germline values: CDR1 SGHNT, CDR2 YYREEE (reference sequence). There are 12 residues in the CDR3. Trimming removed 4 bases at V and 7 bases at J, with 9 bases between. CDR3 amino acids: CASSLFRNEQFF. Written as DNA, the CDR3 is TGTGCCAGCAGCCTCTTCCGTAATGAGCAGTTCTTC.

The V call is TRBV2, the J call TRBJ2-7; TRBD1 agrees at 8 bases. Germline CDR1 is SNHLY and CDR2 is FYNNEI. Losses at the gene ends were 10 bases for V and 2 bases for J; bases not matched to a gene: 4. CDR3 length: 12 residues. CDR3 sequence (DNA): TGTGCCACCCACAGGGGGACCTACGAGCAGTACTTC. It codes for CATHRGTYEQYF.